This is a list of T cell receptor beta chains from one sample in a study of blood T cell repertoires in COVID-19. Produced via immunoSEQ multiplex PCR; TCRdb's table is partial and in-frame only. This table has over 150,000 clones, 80% appearing once. Input material: PBMCs or T cells enriched from blood (not recorded which). These receptors came from a woman aged 60-75 years who had recovered from COVID-19. CDR3s include the opening cysteine and the closing phenylalanine or tryptophan. The D gene is left open where the match is weak. Clone size is given for some rows only: seen once, a few or many times, or a class if the clone is expanded.

>TRBV19|-|TRBD1|TRBJ1-2
TGTGCCAGTAGTGCAGCAGGGGGACAGGGGACCTATGGCTACACCTTC
CASSAAGGQGTYGYTF
>TRBV6-5|-|TRBD2|TRBJ2-7
TGTGCCAGCAGTAGGGGACTAGCATACGAGCAGTACTTC
CASSRGLAYEQYF
>TRBV24-1|-|-|TRBJ1-5
TGTGCCACCAGTGATACGACGACAGGACTTAATCAGCCCCAGCATTTT
CATSDTTTGLNQPQHF
>TRBV6-5|-|TRBD2|TRBJ2-1
TGTGCCAGCAGGGGCTTGCGGGGGGCGTACAATGAGCAGTTCTTC
CASRGLRGAYNEQFF
>TRBV27|few|-|TRBJ1-1
TGTGCCAGCAGTTTATCGTCAGTGAACACTGAAGCTTTCTTT
CASSLSSVNTEAFF
>TRBV12-3/TRBV12-4|-|-|TRBJ2-1
TGTGCCAGCAAGGCAGGGCATTTCTATGAGCAGTTCTTC
CASKAGHFYEQFF
>TRBV2|-|-|TRBJ2-7
TGTGCCAGCAAGGGGGGGGTGATCGCCTACGAGCAGTACTTC
CASKGGVIAYEQYF
>TRBV10-3|-|TRBD1|TRBJ2-3
TGTGCCATCCAACAGGGGGCGAGGGGAGATGCGCAGTATTTT
CAIQQGARGDAQYF
>TRBV1|-|-|TRBJ1-1
TGCACCAGCAGCGAAGGAAGGGATAGTCAAACAGGGGGATCCACTGAAGCTTTCTTT
CTSSEGRDSQTGGSTEAFF
>TRBV7-2|-|-|TRBJ2-3
TGTGCCAGCAGCTTAGCGGGGGGACCGGGCACAGATACGCAGTATTTT
CASSLAGGPGTDTQYF